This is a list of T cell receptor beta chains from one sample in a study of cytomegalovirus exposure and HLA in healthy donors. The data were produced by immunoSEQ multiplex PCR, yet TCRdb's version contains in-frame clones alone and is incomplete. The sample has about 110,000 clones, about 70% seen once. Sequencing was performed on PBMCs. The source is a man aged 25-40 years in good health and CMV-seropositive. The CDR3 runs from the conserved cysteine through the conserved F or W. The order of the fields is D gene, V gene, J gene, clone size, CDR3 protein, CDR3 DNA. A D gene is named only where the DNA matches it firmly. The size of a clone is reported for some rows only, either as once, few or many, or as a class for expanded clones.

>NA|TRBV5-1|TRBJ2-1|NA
CASSKSAGANHEQFF
TGCGCCAGCAGCAAGTCGGCGGGGGCTAATCATGAGCAGTTCTTC
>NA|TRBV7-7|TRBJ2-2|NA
CASSLSSRTGELFF
TGTGCTAGCAGCCTGAGTAGCCGCACCGGGGAGCTGTTTTTT
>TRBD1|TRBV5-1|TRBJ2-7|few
CASSPDRVPYEQYF
TGCGCCAGCAGCCCGGACAGGGTCCCCTACGAGCAGTACTTC
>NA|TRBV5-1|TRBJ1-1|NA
CASSLNVPVMNTEAFF
TGCGCCAGCAGCTTGAATGTCCCGGTAATGAACACTGAAGCTTTCTTT
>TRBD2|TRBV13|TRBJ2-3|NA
CASSSPGTSGGANTQYF
TGTGCCAGCAGCTCACCCGGGACTAGCGGGGGGGCGAATACGCAGTATTTT
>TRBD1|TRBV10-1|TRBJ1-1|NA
CASRPGQGMNTEAFF
TGCGCCAGCAGGCCGGGACAGGGGATGAACACTGAAGCTTTCTTT
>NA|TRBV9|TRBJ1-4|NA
CASSERSGATNEKLFF
TGTGCCAGCAGCGAGAGATCAGGCGCAACTAATGAAAAACTGTTTTTT
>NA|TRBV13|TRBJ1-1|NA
CASSLGLGGTEAFF
TGTGCCAGCAGCTTAGGCCTGGGAGGCACTGAAGCTTTCTTT
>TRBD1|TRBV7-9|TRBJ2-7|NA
CASSSMPGTGVQADYEQYF
TGTGCCAGCAGCTCCATGCCCGGGACAGGGGTTCAGGCTGACTACGAGCAGTACTTC
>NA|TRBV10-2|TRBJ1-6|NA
CASSESAGESPLHF
TGCGCCAGCAGTGAGTCAGCCGGGGAGTCACCCCTCCACTTT
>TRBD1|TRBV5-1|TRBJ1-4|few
CASSRTVATGVNEKLFF
TGCGCCAGCAGTCGAACCGTTGCGACAGGGGTAAATGAAAAACTGTTTTTT
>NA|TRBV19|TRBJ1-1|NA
CASRMEEREAFF
TGTGCCAGTAGGATGGAGGAGAGGGAAGCTTTCTTT
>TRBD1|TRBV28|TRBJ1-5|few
CASRILGQGSNQPQHF
TGTGCCAGCCGCATTTTGGGACAGGGTAGCAATCAGCCCCAGCATTTT
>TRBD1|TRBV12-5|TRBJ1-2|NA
CASGIDLGGGYTF
TGTGCTAGTGGTATCGACCTAGGGGGCGGCTACACCTTC
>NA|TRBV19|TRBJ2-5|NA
CASGTLGETQYF
TGTGCCAGTGGCACACTAGGAGAGACCCAGTACTTC
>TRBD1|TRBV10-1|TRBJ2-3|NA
CASEHPGQESPDTQYF
TGCGCCAGTGAACATCCCGGACAGGAGTCGCCAGATACGCAGTATTTT
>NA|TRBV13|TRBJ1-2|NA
CASSWPGFYGYTF
TGTGCCAGCAGCTGGCCGGGGTTCTATGGCTACACCTTC
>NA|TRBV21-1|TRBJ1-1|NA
CASSKEYRKQVHSWNTEAFF
TGTGCCAGCAGCAAAGAGTATCGGAAACAGGTCCATTCGTGGAACACTGAAGCTTTCTTT
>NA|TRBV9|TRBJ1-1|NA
CASSVGRGGTGTEAFF
TGTGCCAGCAGCGTAGGTAGGGGAGGGACGGGTACTGAAGCTTTCTTT
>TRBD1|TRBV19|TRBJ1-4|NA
CASTIRDRAVNEKLFF
TGTGCCAGTACCATCCGGGACAGGGCAGTTAATGAAAAACTGTTTTTT
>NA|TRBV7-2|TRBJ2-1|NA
CASSLGRSNNEQFF
TGTGCCAGCAGCTTAGGCCGGTCCAACAATGAGCAGTTCTTC
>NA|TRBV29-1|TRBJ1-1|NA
CSVRGGVGADNTEAFF
TGCAGCGTTCGCGGCGGGGTAGGTGCGGATAACACTGAAGCTTTCTTT
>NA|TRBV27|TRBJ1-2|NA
CASSPLGDGNYGYTF
TGTGCCAGCAGCCCTCTGGGCGATGGGAACTATGGCTACACCTTC
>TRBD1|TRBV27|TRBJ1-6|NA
CASRRGQALPSSYNSPLHF
TGTGCCAGCAGACGAGGACAGGCCCTCCCAAGCTCCTATAATTCACCCCTCCACTTT
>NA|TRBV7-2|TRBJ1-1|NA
CASSLAAGEGTEAFF
TGTGCCAGCAGCTTAGCAGCGGGGGAGGGCACTGAAGCTTTCTTT
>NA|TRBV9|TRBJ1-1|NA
CASSVMGQNTEAFF
TGTGCCAGCAGCGTAATGGGACAGAACACTGAAGCTTTCTTT
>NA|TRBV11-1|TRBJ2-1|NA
CASSNYFRGTSYNEQFF
TGTGCCAGCAGTAATTACTTCAGGGGCACATCTTACAATGAGCAGTTCTTC
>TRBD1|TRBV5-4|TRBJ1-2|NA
CASSLETGGNYGYTF
TGTGCCAGCAGCTTAGAGACAGGGGGCAACTATGGCTACACCTTC
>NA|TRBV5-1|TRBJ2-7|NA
CASSLDRGASYEQYF
TGCGCCAGCAGCTTGGACCGGGGGGCCAGCTACGAGCAGTACTTC
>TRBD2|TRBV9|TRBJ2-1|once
CASSVVDHLAGDNNEQFF
TGTGCCAGCAGCGTAGTCGACCACCTAGCGGGGGACAACAATGAGCAGTTCTTC
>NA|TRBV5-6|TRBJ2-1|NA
CASSLAGRGSYNEQFF
TGTGCCAGCAGCTTGGCCGGCAGGGGATCCTACAATGAGCAGTTCTTC
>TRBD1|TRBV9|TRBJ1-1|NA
CASSPPGQGGGTEAFF
TGTGCCAGCAGCCCCCCGGGACAGGGAGGCGGCACTGAAGCTTTCTTT
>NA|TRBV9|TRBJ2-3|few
CASSAPGGSTPSDTQYF
TGTGCCAGCAGCGCTCCCGGAGGTAGTACCCCCTCGGATACGCAGTATTTT
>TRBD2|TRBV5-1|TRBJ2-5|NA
CASRIAGGGGGEETQYF
TGCGCCAGCAGGATAGCGGGAGGAGGAGGCGGCGAAGAGACCCAGTACTTC